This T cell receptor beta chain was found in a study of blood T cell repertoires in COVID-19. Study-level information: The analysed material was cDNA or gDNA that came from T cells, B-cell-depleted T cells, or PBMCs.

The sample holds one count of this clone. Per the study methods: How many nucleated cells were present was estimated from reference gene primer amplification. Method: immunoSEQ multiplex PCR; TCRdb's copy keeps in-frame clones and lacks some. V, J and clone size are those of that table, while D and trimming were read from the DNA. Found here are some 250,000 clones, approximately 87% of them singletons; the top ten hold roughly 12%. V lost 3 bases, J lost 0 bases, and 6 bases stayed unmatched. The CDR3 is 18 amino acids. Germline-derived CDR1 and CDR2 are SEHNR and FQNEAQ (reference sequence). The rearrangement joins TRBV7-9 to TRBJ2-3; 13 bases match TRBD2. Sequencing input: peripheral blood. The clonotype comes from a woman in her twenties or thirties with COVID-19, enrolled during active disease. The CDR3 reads CASSFGLAGEASTDTQYF. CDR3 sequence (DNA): TGTGCCAGCAGCTTCGGACTAGCGGGGGAAGCTAGCACAGATACGCAGTATTTT.